This is a list of T cell receptor beta chains from one sample in a study of T cells in tumors after PD-1 blockade. Generated by immunoSEQ multiplex PCR, the TCRdb table keeps only in-frame clones and is missing some. This table has around 49,000 clones, approximately 84% appearing once. Here the sequenced sample was PBMCs, taken before anti-PD-1 treatment. The receptors derive from a human donor with basal cell carcinoma. The CDR3 runs from the conserved cysteine through the conserved F or W. Fields, in order: V gene, clone size, D gene, CDR3 protein. A D gene is named only where the DNA matches it firmly. Size is stated for part of the rows, as once, few or many counts, or as a class when the clone is expanded.

>TRBV7-9|few|-
CASSLEGSPLHF
>TRBV7-2|-|-
CASSLLRGLYNEQFF
>TRBV25-1|once|-
CASSELGTIYF
>TRBV27|-|-
CASSLGAREETQYF
>TRBV6-5|-|-
CASKGPGYGKLFF
>TRBV30|-|TRBD2
CAWSPLLAGAYGGFYTQYF
>TRBV7-6|-|TRBD1
CASSLGQTNTGELFF
>TRBV19|-|-
CASSSTAAGNTEAFF
>TRBV20-1|-|-
CSASGPANTEAFF
>TRBV30|-|-
CAWNRDDRNSPLHF
>TRBV19|-|-
CASSIWDTIGAKNIQYF
>TRBV10-3|once|TRBD1
CAISEAGGSNEQFF
>TRBV7-2|-|TRBD1
CASSISTGDVDTIYF
>TRBV7-2|few|-
CASSLSPGSNQPQHF
>TRBV28|few|TRBD2
CATSGGVGDTQYF
>TRBV2|-|TRBD2
CASRLAGDGNTQYF
>TRBV7-9|-|-
CASSLSGGYEQYF
>TRBV19|once|-
CASSHFGGQETQYF
>TRBV20-1|once|TRBD1
CSARQGRELFF
>TRBV5-1|once|-
CASEAWGQSTDTQYF
>TRBV5-4|few|TRBD2
CASSSSGGPQETQYF
>TRBV10-3|-|-
CAISGGPSGLNTEAFF
>TRBV19|-|TRBD1
CASTGQAFMNTEAFF
>TRBV4-1|-|-
CASSQGDFEQYF
>TRBV6-5|-|-
CATEPRQSTGELFF
>TRBV4-1|-|-
CASSQEGAETQYF
>TRBV27|-|TRBD1
CASSGDRGRGANVLTF
>TRBV7-2|-|-
CASVRGGSYNEQFF
>TRBV5-1|-|-
CASSLQEKRTDTQYF
>TRBV3-1/TRBV3-2|once|-
CASSQGIPGNTIYF
>TRBV5-6|-|-
CASSFMAGWNQPQHF
>TRBV27|-|-
CASSVIYTGELFF
>TRBV6-6|-|-
CASIFQGYTEAFF
>TRBV5-1|-|-
CASRTSYNEQFF
>TRBV10-3|few|TRBD1
CAISDPPVLPGQGTDTQYF
>TRBV5-4|-|-
CASSSTSAVAYEQYF
>TRBV18|few|-
CASSPNPGAYEQYF
>TRBV20-1|-|-
CSAGEHEQFF
>TRBV5-1|-|-
CASSLRPGAGEQFF
>TRBV6-5|once|-
CASNRAALISYEQYF
>TRBV5-8|-|-
CASSLDGGPNTEAFF
>TRBV6-6|-|-
CASSYGGSNQPQHF
>TRBV3-1/TRBV3-2|-|-
CASSIRVMNTEAFF
>TRBV19|-|-
CASSMSGGPYNEQFF
>TRBV6-5|-|-
CASRAVDGDTQYF
>TRBV6-6|-|TRBD1
CASSGQGDSPLHF
>TRBV4-1|-|-
CASSQKDIPNYGYTF
>TRBV5-5|once|TRBD2
CASSVRTSSETQYF